This entry lists 8 T cell receptor beta chains sequenced from one sample in a study of blood T cell repertoires in COVID-19 (dated by TCRdb to about 2020). The library relied on the immunoSEQ multiplex PCR assay. In its TCRdb copy, this immuneACCESS table keeps in-frame sequences only and misses some clones. Where compared with another copy, unresolved V genes explain less than half of these, and the others have no known cause. The table for this sample lists approximately 170,000 clones; 86% of them were counted only once. Of the sample, 5.5% to 8.5% falls within the top ten clones. The sequencing input was peripheral blood. Receptors originate from a woman at least 80 years old in a cohort sampled during active or convalescent COVID-19.

V and J are TRBV9 and TRBJ2-1; tentative D call: TRBD1 (6 bases). CDR1 is SGDLS and CDR2 is YYNGEE in the germline V gene. Trimming took 0 bases from V and 5 from J, leaving 12 bases between them. The CDR3 is made up of 15 amino acids. CDR3 coding DNA: TGTGCCAGCAGCGTAGGGCAGGGGAGTCACAATGAGCAGTTCTTC. Translated: CASSVGQGSHNEQFF. Drawing the rest from reference TRBV9 and TRBJ2-1, the complete variable domain is DSGVTQTPKHLITATGQRVTLRCSPRSGDLSVYWYQQSLDQGLQFLIQYYNGEERAKGNILERFSAQQFPDLHSELNLSSLELGDSALYFCASSVGQGSHNEQFFGPGTRLTVL.

The V and J genes are TRBV3-1 (or the pseudogene TRBV3-2) and TRBJ2-3; TRBD2 matches 12 bases. CDR3 length: 16 amino acids. The V and J ends lost 5 bases and 3 bases, in that order; junction bases with no gene match: 6. Per germline, CDR1 LGHDT and CDR2 YNNKEL (reference sequence). In DNA form, the CDR3 reads TGTGCCAGCAGCTACCTAGCGGGAGGGCTTACAGATACGCAGTATTTT. This sequence encodes CASSYLAGGLTDTQYF.

The J gene is TRBJ1-4, the V gene TRBV7-9; D is uncertain. The CDR3 is made up of 14 amino acids. CDR1 and CDR2 from the germline V gene are SEHNR and FQNEAQ (reference sequence). The germline V and J ends were trimmed by 5 bases and 6 bases, with 13 bases remaining between them. The chain's CDR3 is CASSVKELDEKLFF. The CDR3, as DNA: TGTGCCAGCAGCGTCAAAGAACTTGATGAAAAACTGTTTTTT.

This clone came up a few times. This chain uses TRBV27 with TRBJ1-2; 8 bases are a match to TRBD1. Germline V CDR1 and CDR2: MNHEY, SMNVEV (reference sequence). The V segment lost 2 bases and the J segment 8 bases; nucleotides outside the gene matches: 13. The CDR3 runs 16 residues. The CDR3 is CASSLIRGRGRQGYTF. CDR3 coding DNA: TGTGCCAGCAGTTTAATCAGAGGCAGGGGGCGACAGGGCTACACCTTC.

A single count supports this clone. V is TRBV18 and J is TRBJ2-3, with D perhaps TRBD2 (6 bases). Trimming took off 3 bases at V and 4 bases at J, with 14 bases between the two ends. The CDR3 has 15 amino acids. Per the germline V gene, CDR1 is KGHSH and CDR2 is LQKENI. CDR3 nucleotide sequence: TGTGCCAGCTCACCCCCTCTTGGGGGGTCAGATACGCAGTATTTT. Its protein is CASSPPLGGSDTQYF.

The V and J genes are TRBV11-3 and TRBJ2-4; D gene ambiguous. The germline CDR1 and CDR2 sequences are SGHNT and YENEEA. Trimming took 0 bases from V and 0 from J, leaving 15 bases between them. The CDR3 is 18 residues long. The CDR3 sequence is CASSLEGGAVLAKNIQYF. CDR3 bases: TGTGCCAGCAGCTTAGAAGGTGGTGCGGTCCTAGCCAAAAACATTCAGTACTTC. The full variable domain, in which reference TRBV11-3 and TRBJ2-4 provide the parts outside the CDR3, is EAGVVQSPRYKIIEKKQPVAFWCNPISGHNTLYWYLQNLGQGPELLIRYENEEAVDDSQLPKDRFSAERLKGVDSTLKIQPAELGDSAVYLCASSLEGGAVLAKNIQYFGAGTRLSVL.

This clone was seen only once. The chain is built from TRBV2 and TRBJ1-1; D is unresolved. The CDR3 is 15 amino acids. The germline V and J ends were trimmed by 6 bases and 6 bases, with 20 bases remaining between them. Looked up from germline, CDR1 is SNHLY and CDR2 is FYNNEI. CDR3 residues: CASSALDGGRSEAFF. CDR3 bases: TGTGCCAGCAGCGCCTTGGACGGAGGACGTTCTGAAGCTTTCTTT.

The chain combines TRBV7-2 with TRBJ2-7; D is perhaps TRBD1 (6 bases). Deletions cut 5 bases from V and 4 bases from J, with 9 bases between. CDR1 is SGHTA, CDR2 FQGNSA, per germline. This CDR3 contains 12 residues. For the CDR3, the DNA is TGTGCCAGCAGCGCCGGACAGTACGAGCAGTACTTC. Protein sequence: CASSAGQYEQYF.